This T cell receptor (beta chain) was captured in a study of blood T cell repertoires in COVID-19. Study details: T cells, B-cell-depleted T cells, or PBMCs supplied cDNA or gDNA.

V lost 5 bases, J lost 9 bases, and 11 bases lay in between. Per the germline V gene, CDR1 is WSHSY and CDR2 is SAAADI. The CDR3 length is 12 residues. Data came from immunoSEQ multiplex PCR; TCRdb stores just in-frame clones and leaves some out. Among fewer than 110,000 clones listed, 65% to 80% were seen once. What was sequenced was peripheral blood. The chain carries TRBV10-2 and TRBJ2-1; tentative D call: TRBD2 (6 bases). The sequence was collected from a man aged 70 or older with acute or convalescent COVID-19. The CDR3 protein is CASSTGGAEQFF. The CDR3, as DNA: TGCGCCAGCAGTACAGGAGGGGCTGAGCAGTTCTTC.